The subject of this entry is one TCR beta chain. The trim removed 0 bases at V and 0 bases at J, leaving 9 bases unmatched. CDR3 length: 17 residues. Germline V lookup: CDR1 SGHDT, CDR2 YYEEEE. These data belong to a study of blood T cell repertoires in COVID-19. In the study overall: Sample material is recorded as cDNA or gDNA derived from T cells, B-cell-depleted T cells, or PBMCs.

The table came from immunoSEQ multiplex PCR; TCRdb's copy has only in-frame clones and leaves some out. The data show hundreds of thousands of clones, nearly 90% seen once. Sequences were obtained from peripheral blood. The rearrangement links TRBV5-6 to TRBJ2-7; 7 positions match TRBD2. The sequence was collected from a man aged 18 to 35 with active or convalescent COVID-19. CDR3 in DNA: TGTGCCAGCAGCTTGGAGGTACTAGCGCTAGACTCCTACGAGCAGTACTTC. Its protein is CASSLEVLALDSYEQYF.